This TCR beta chain was captured in a study of T cell repertoires in cytomegalovirus infection. Whole-study context: HLA-B-restricted CMV epitopes that are well studied were used alongside recently identified HLA-C-restricted ones.

From the reads, TCRdb called clonotypes with MiXCR, one entry per CDR3 protein. The table records 450,000 to 550,000 distinct CDR3 sequences, 40% to 50% of them present only once. Study conclusions and caveats: What dominated the ex vivo response were HLA-C-restricted CMV-specific TCR beta clonotypes. Cumulative public TCR beta family frequency identified carriers of CMV plus the relevant HLA.

A remark on this clonotype: Antigen specificity is unknown.

Germline loops: CDR1 SGHRS, CDR2 YFSETQ. Trimming removed 6 bases from V and 2 bases from J, with 11 bases in between. This CDR3 spans 13 amino acids. The V gene is TRBV5-1, the J gene TRBJ2-5, with D uncertain. The TCR originated in a human donor in good health (CMV status not recorded). Some clones in this sample may be carry-over from other donors' samples. The sample here was cultured PBMCs, taken from culture after CMV antigen stimulation. CDR3 sequence (DNA): TGCGCCAGCAAACTGATAGGGCAAGAGACCCAGTACTTC. Translating it yields CASKLIGQETQYF.